The sequence of this T cell receptor beta chain was determined in a study of post-analysis software for immune sequencing data. The study, taken as a whole, reports: The normalized Chao1 diversity of multiple sclerosis patients was significantly lower than that of controls. With TRBV5-6, TRBV5-1 and TRBV20-1 included, 4 or 5 TRBV segments were more frequent in patients than in controls.

Presence of unique molecular identifiers characterized the TCR beta cDNA libraries. TCRdb used MiXCR to reprocess the PCR reads, holding one entry per CDR3 protein. The sample comprises hundreds of thousands of distinct CDR3 sequences, 25% to 30% of which are singletons, and 0.55% to 0.65% rests with the top ten. V lost 6 bases, J lost 2 bases, and 14 bases lay in between. Per germline, CDR1 MNHNY and CDR2 SVGAGI (reference sequence). The CDR3 covers 14 residues. Regarding this clonotype: Its antigen is still unknown.

What was sequenced was blood. This sequence originates from a girl aged 5-17 years with multiple sclerosis. The chain couples TRBV6-6 to TRBJ2-7; TRBD1 might be the D (6 bases). The CDR3 coding sequence is TGTGCCAGCAGCGATATCAACAGGGCCTACGAGCAGTACTTC. Its protein is CASSDINRAYEQYF.